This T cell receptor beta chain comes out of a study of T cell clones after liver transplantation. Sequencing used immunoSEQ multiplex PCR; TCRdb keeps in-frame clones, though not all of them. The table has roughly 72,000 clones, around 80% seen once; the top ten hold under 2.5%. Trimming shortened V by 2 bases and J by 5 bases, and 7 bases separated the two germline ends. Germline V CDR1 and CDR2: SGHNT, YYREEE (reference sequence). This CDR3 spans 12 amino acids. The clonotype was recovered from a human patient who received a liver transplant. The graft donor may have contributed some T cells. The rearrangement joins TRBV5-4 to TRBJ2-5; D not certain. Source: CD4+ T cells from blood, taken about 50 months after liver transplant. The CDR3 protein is CASSFAGETQYF. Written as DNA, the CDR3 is TGTGCCAGCAGCTTCGCCGGGGAGACCCAGTACTTC.